The clone carrying this T cell receptor beta chain has just a few counts. Antigen: not known. Germline assignment: CDR1 LGHDT and CDR2 YNNKEL (reference sequence). This CDR3 region has 19 residues. V was pared by 3 bases and J by 2 bases, with 14 bases of the junction left unmatched. PBMCs came from more than 8.5 ml fresh peripheral blood. Amplification targeted TCR beta CDR3 regions from RNA transcripts. A set of HTBI primers served as the primers for a first-round RT-PCR of the TCR CDR3. One entry per CDR3 protein, called by TCRdb with MiXCR from the multiplex PCR reads. The sample consists of a few hundred thousand distinct CDR3 sequences, about an eighth of them appearing once. This sample was included in a study of T cells in Graves' hyperthyroidism and ophthalmopathy. Study at large: The initial diagnosis was the point when peripheral blood was collected, ahead of any treatment.

Study-level results: For ophthalmopathy, model prediction preceded onset by a median 6.5 months.

Sequencing input: blood. The clonotype comes from a woman aged 35 to 49 with Graves' ophthalmopathy. V gene TRBV3-1 combines with J gene TRBJ2-7, with TRBD1 matching over 12 bases. The CDR3 sequence: CASSQGTGGGIGSAYEQYF. Written as DNA, the CDR3 is TGTGCCAGCAGCCAGGGGACAGGGGGCGGAATAGGATCAGCCTACGAGCAGTACTTC.